These T cell receptor beta chains were read from a single sample in a study of T cells after yellow fever vaccination. Using its own MiXCR run on the 5' RACE reads, TCRdb lists one record per CDR3 protein. There are some 550,000 distinct CDR3 sequences in the sample; around 21% occur only once, and 14% lies in the top ten. Source: PBMCs, taken 15 days after the yellow fever booster vaccination. Source of these receptors: a man under 40 who received the YFV17D yellow fever vaccine. CDR3s include the opening cysteine and the closing phenylalanine or tryptophan. A D gene is named only where the DNA matches it firmly. For some rows the clone size is stated as once, few or many, or as a class when expanded; others skip it.

TGTGCCAGCAGTCTAGCCCCGACGAACTCACGGGGTCAGCCCCAGCATTTT CASSLAPTNSRGQPQHF . TRBJ1-5 . TRBV28
TGTGCCACCAAACTAGCGGGAGTTGGAACCGGGGAGCTGTTTTTT CATKLAGVGTGELFF TRBD2 TRBJ2-2 . TRBV27
TGTGCCAGCAGCGCGGACTTTAACACTGAAGCTTTCTTT CASSADFNTEAFF . TRBJ1-1 . TRBV14
TGCAGCGTTGATCTGACCTACAATGAGCAGTTCTTC CSVDLTYNEQFF . TRBJ2-1 . TRBV29-1
TGTGCCAGCAGTTTTGCCGTAGCGGGAGGGCCAAATACGCAGTATTTT CASSFAVAGGPNTQYF TRBD2 TRBJ2-3 few TRBV12-3/TRBV12-4
TGTGCCAGCACCTACGGAGGGAGGAAAAATTCACCCCTCCACTTT CASTYGGRKNSPLHF . TRBJ1-6 . TRBV5-6
TGCAGTGCTAGAGACCTTGGGAGTATAGGACGCGCGATAGGTGGAAACACCATATATTTT CSARDLGSIGRAIGGNTIYF . TRBJ1-3 . TRBV20-1
TGTGCCAGCAGTTTGGACAGCCATTCACCCCTCCACTTT CASSLDSHSPLHF . TRBJ1-6 few TRBV12-3/TRBV12-4
TGTGCCAGCAGCTTAGAAGGGACTAGCGGGATTTACGAGCAGTACTTC CASSLEGTSGIYEQYF TRBD2 TRBJ2-7 many TRBV7-8
TGCGCCAGCAGCCAAGAAGCGACAGACCAAGAGACCCAGTACTTC CASSQEATDQETQYF . TRBJ2-5 . TRBV4-3
TGCGCCAGCAGCTTGGTGGCAGGTCGTAATGAAAAACTGTTTTTT CASSLVAGRNEKLFF . TRBJ1-4 few TRBV5-1
TGTGCCAGCAAAGATGGGCGTTCCACAGATACGCAGTATTTT CASKDGRSTDTQYF . TRBJ2-3 . TRBV6-2/TRBV6-3
TGTGCCAGCAGCTTCCGCCGGAATCAGCCCCAGCATTTT CASSFRRNQPQHF . TRBJ1-5 . TRBV7-2
TGTGCCAGCAGTTACTCAGCAACAGATACGCAGTATTTT CASSYSATDTQYF . TRBJ2-3 few TRBV6-2/TRBV6-3
TGCAGTGCTAGAGATACGCGGGTCAATGAGCAGTTCTTC CSARDTRVNEQFF . TRBJ2-1 . TRBV20-1
TGTGCCAGCAGCCGTCGACTAGCGGGAGTTGAAGAGCAGTTCTTC CASSRRLAGVEEQFF TRBD2 TRBJ2-1 . TRBV3-1
TGCAGTCAAGGGTCTTGGGATGAGCAGTTCTTC CSQGSWDEQFF . TRBJ2-1 . TRBV20-1
TGCGCCAGCAGCCAAGCCAGAGGGGGGGCCGGGGAGCTGTTTTTT CASSQARGGAGELFF . TRBJ2-2 . TRBV4-3
TGTGCCAGCAGCTTAGCGGGTCAGGGGGTTGGTCAGCCCCAGCATTTT CASSLAGQGVGQPQHF TRBD1 TRBJ1-5 . TRBV7-2
TGTGCCAGCAGCCGCATGGGATTGGGATCTGGGGGGGTCACCGGGGAGCTGTTTTTT CASSRMGLGSGGVTGELFF TRBD2 TRBJ2-2 . TRBV11-2
TGCAGTGCTAGACCGGCCGGGTTTGAGCAGTTCTTC CSARPAGFEQFF . TRBJ2-1 few TRBV20-1
TGTGCCAGCAGCTTCCAAAAGCAAGAGCGGGCACCCTACAATGAGCAGTTCTTC CASSFQKQERAPYNEQFF . TRBJ2-1 few TRBV5-6
TGTGCCAGCAGTTGGGCGGGGGATGAGCAGTTCTTC CASSWAGDEQFF TRBD2 TRBJ2-1 few TRBV5-6
TGTGCCAGCAGTCCGGGACTAGCGGACACCGGGGAGCTGTTTTTT CASSPGLADTGELFF TRBD2 TRBJ2-2 many TRBV7-2
TGTGCCAGCAGCCCAGAGGGACTAGGGAGCACAGATACGCAGTATTTT CASSPEGLGSTDTQYF TRBD2 TRBJ2-3 . TRBV28
TGCAGTGCCCAACGTGGGACAGGGCGGATTGGCACTGAAGCTTTCTTT CSAQRGTGRIGTEAFF TRBD1 TRBJ1-1 few TRBV20-1
TGCTGTGCTAGAGTTCCAGGGGGTGGGGAGACCCAGTACTTC CCARVPGGGETQYF TRBD1 TRBJ2-5 . TRBV20-1
TGTGCCAGCAGTGTCGTACTAGCGGGAGGAGAGACCCAGTACTTC CASSVVLAGGETQYF TRBD2 TRBJ2-5 few TRBV12-3/TRBV12-4